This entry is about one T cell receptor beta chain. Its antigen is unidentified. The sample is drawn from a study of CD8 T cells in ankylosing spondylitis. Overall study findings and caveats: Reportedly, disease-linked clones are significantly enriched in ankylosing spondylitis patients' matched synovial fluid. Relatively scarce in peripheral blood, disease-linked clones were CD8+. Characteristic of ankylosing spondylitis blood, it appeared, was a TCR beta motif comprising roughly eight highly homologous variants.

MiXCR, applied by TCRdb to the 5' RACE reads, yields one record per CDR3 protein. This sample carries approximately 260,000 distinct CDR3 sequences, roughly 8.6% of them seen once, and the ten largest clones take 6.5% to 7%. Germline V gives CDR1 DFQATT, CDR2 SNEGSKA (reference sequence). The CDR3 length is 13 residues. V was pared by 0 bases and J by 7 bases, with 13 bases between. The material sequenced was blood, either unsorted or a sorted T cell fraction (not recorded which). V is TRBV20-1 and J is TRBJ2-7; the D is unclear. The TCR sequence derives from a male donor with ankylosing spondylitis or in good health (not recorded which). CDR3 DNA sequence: TGCAGTGCTAGAGATGGCAGCATCGGTGAGCAGTACTTC. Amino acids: CSARDGSIGEQYF.